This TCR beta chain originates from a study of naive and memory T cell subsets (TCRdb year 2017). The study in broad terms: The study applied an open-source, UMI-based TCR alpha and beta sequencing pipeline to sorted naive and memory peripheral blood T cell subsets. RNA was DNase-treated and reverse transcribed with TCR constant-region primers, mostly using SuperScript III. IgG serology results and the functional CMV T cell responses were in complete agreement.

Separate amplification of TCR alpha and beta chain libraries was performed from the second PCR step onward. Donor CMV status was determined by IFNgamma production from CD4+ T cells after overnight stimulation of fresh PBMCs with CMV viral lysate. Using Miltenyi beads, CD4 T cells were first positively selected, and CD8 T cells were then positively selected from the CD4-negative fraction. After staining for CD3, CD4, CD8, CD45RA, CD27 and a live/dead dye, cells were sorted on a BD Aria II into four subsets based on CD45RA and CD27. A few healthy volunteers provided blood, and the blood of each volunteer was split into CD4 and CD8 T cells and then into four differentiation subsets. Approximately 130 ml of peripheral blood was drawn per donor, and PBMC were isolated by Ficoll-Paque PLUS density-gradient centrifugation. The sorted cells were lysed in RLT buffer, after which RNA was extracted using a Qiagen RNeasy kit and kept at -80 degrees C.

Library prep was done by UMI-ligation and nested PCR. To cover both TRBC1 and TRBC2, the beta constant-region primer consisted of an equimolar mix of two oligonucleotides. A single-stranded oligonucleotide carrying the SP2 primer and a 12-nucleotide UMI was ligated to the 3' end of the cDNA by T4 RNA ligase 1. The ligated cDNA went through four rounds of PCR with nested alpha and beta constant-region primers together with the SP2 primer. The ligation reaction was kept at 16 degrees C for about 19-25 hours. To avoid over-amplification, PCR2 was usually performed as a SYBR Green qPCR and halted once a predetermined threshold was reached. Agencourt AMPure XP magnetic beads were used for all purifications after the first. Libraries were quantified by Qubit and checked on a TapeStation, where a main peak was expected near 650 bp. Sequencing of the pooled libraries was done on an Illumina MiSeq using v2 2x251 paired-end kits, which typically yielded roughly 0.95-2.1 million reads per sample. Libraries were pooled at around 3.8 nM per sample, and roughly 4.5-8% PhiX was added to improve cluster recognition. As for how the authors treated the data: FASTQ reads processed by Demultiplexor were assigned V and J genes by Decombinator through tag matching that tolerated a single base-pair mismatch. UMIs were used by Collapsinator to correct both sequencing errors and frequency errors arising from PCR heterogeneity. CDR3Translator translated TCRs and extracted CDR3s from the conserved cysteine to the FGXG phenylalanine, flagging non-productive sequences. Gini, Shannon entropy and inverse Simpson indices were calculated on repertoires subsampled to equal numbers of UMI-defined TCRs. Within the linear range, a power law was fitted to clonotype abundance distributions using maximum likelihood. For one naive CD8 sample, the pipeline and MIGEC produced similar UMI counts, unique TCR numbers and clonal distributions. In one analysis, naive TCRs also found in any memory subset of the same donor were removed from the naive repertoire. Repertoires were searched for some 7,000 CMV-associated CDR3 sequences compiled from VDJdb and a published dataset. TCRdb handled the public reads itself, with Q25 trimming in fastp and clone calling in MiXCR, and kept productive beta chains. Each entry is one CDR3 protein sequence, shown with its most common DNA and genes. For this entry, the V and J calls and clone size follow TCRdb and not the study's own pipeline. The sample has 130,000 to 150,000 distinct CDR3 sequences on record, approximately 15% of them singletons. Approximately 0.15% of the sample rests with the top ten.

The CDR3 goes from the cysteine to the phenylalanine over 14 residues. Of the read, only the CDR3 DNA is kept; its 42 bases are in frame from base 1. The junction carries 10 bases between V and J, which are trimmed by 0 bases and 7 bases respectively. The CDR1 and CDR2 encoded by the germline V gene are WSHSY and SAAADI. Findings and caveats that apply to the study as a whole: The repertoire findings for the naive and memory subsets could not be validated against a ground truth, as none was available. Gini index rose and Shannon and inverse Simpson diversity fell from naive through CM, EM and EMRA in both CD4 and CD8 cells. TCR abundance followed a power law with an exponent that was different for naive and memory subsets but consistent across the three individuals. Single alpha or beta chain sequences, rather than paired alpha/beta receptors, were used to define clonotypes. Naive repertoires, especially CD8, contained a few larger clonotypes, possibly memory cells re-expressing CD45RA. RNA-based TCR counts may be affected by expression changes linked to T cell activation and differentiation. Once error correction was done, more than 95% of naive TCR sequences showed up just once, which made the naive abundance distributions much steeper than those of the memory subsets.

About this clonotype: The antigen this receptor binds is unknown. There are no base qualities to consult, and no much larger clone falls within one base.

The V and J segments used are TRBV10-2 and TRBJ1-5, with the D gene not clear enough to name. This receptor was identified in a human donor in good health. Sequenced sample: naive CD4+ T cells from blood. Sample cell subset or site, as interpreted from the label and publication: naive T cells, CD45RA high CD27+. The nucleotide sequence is TGCGCCAGCAGTGAGTCTACGCCGGGGCAGCCCCAGCATTTT. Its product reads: CASSESTPGQPQHF.